This entry features one T cell receptor (beta chain) sequence. This specimen comes from a study of cytomegalovirus exposure and HLA in healthy donors. The PCR had 60 Vbeta and 13 Jbeta primers. Produced via immunoSEQ multiplex PCR; TCRdb's table is partial and in-frame only. The table shows around 100,000 clones, with approximately 66% occurring only once. This CDR3 spans 14 amino acids. CDR1 is SGHVS and CDR2 is FQNEAQ in the germline V gene. The sample taken for sequencing was PBMCs. The clonotype comes from a woman between 45 and 65 years old in good health and CMV-seronegative. V is TRBV7-8 and J is TRBJ2-7, with D maybe TRBD1 (6 bases). The CDR3 reads CARRARGQSYEQYF. DNA for the CDR3: TGTGCTAGGCGGGCCAGGGGTCAGTCCTACGAGCAGTACTTC.